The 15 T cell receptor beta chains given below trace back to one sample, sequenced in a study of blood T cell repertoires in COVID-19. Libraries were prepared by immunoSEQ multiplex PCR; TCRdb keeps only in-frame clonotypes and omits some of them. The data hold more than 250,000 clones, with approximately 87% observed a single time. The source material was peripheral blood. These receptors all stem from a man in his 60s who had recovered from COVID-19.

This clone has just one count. CDR3 residues: CASRRWGDRTDTQYF. The CDR3 nucleotides read TGTGCCAGCAGGAGGTGGGGGGACAGGACAGATACGCAGTATTTT. The chain couples TRBV7-8 to TRBJ2-3; 8 bases line up with TRBD1. Trimming cost V 6 bases and J 3 bases; bases outside gene matches: 8. Per the germline V gene, CDR1 is SGHVS and CDR2 is FQNEAQ. The CDR3 loop spans 15 amino acids.

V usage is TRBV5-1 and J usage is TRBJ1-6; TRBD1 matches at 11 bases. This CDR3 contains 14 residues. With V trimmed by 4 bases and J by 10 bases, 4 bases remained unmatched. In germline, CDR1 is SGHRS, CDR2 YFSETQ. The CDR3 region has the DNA TGCGCCAGCAGCACGGGACAGGGGGGGTCACCCCTCCACTTT. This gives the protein CASSTGQGGSPLHF. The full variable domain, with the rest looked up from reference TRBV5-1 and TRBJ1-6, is KAGVTQTPRYLIKTRGQQVTLSCSPISGHRSVSWYQQTPGQGLQFLFEYFSETQRNKGNFPGRFSGRQFSNSRSEMNVSTLELGDSALYLCASSTGQGGSPLHFGNGTRLTVT.

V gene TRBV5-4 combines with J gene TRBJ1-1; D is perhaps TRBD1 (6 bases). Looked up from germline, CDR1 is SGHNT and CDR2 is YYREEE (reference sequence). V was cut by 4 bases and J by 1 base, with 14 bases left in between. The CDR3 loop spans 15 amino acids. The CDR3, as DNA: TGTGCCAGCAGCGGGAACAGGGTTAAGAACACTGAAGCTTTCTTT. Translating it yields CASSGNRVKNTEAFF.

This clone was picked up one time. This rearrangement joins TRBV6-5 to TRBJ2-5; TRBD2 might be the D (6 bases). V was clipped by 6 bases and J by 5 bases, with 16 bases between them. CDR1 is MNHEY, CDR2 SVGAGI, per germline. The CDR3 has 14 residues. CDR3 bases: TGTGCCAGCAGCGGGACGGCGGGATGGGAGACCCAGTACTTC. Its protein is CASSGTAGWETQYF.

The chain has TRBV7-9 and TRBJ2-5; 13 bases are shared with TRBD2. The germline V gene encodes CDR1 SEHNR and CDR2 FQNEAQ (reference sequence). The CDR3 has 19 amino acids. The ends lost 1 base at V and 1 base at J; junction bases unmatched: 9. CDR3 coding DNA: TGTGCCAGCAGCTTAGGGGGAGGGGGACTAGCGGGGCGCCAAGAGACCCAGTACTTC. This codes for CASSLGGGGLAGRQETQYF.

CDR3 region: CASSRVIGAPLHF. CDR3 bases: TGTGCCAGCAGCCGCGTGATAGGGGCACCCCTCCACTTT. The rearrangement links TRBV14 to TRBJ1-6, with D possibly being TRBD1 (5 bases). The CDR3 has 13 residues. The germline CDR1 and CDR2 sequences are SGHDN and FVKESK. V was cut by 4 bases and J by 11 bases, with 12 bases left in between.

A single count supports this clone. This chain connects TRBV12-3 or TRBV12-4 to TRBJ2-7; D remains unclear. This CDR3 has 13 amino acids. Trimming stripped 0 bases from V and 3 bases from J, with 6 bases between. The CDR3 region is CASSLARYYEQYF. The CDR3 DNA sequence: TGTGCCAGCAGTTTAGCCAGATACTACGAGCAGTACTTC.

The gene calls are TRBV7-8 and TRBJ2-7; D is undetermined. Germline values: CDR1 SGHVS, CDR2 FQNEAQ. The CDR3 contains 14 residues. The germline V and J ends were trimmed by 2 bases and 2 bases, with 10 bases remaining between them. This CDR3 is CASSLYEETYEQYF. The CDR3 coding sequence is TGTGCCAGCAGCTTATATGAGGAAACCTACGAGCAGTACTTC.

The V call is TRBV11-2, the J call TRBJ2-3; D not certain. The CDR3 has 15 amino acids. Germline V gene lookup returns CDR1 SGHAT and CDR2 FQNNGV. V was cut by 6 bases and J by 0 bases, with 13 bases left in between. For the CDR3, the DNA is TGTGCCAGCAGGGATGTGGTGACTAGCACAGATACGCAGTATTTT. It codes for CASRDVVTSTDTQYF.

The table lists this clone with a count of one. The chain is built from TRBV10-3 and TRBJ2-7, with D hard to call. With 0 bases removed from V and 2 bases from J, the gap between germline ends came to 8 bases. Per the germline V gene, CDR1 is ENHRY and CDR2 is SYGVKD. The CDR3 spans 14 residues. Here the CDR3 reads CAISESSIAYEQYF. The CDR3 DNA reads TGTGCCATCAGTGAGTCGAGCATAGCCTACGAGCAGTACTTC.

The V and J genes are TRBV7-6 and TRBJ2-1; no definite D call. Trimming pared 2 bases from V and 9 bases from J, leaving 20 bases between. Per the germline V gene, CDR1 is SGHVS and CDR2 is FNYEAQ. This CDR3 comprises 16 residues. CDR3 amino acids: CASSLTPQPLGTEQFF. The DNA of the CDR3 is TGTGCCAGCAGCTTAACCCCTCAGCCTCTGGGCACTGAGCAGTTCTTC.

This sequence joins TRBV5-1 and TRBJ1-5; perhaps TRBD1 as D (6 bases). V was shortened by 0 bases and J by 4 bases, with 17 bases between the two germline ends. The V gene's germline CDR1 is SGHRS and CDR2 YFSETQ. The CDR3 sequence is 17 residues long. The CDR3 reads CASSLGDNSVGNQPQHF. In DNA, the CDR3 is TGCGCCAGCAGCTTGGGGGACAACTCGGTCGGGAATCAGCCCCAGCATTTT. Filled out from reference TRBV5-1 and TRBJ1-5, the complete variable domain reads KAGVTQTPRYLIKTRGQQVTLSCSPISGHRSVSWYQQTPGQGLQFLFEYFSETQRNKGNFPGRFSGRQFSNSRSEMNVSTLELGDSALYLCASSLGDNSVGNQPQHFGDGTRLSIL.

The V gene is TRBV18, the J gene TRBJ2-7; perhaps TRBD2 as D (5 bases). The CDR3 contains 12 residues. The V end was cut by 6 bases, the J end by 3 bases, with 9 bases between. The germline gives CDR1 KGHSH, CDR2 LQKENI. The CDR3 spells CASSVSDYEQYF. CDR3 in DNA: TGTGCCAGCTCGGTTAGCGACTACGAGCAGTACTTC.

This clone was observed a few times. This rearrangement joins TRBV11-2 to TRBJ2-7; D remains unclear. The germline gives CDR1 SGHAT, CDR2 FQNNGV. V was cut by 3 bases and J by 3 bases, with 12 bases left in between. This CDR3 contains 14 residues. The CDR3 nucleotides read TGTGCCAGCAGCTTCCGAGGTTCCCTCTACGAGCAGTACTTC. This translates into CASSFRGSLYEQYF.

CDR3 region: CASSLQVLSNQPQHF. The CDR3 DNA is TGTGCCAGCAGTCTACAGGTACTTAGCAATCAGCCCCAGCATTTT. V and J are TRBV2 and TRBJ1-5; perhaps TRBD1 as D (5 bases). The CDR3 loop spans 15 amino acids. Germline CDR1 is SNHLY and CDR2 is FYNNEI. The V and J ends lost 5 bases and 0 bases respectively, with 11 bases between them.